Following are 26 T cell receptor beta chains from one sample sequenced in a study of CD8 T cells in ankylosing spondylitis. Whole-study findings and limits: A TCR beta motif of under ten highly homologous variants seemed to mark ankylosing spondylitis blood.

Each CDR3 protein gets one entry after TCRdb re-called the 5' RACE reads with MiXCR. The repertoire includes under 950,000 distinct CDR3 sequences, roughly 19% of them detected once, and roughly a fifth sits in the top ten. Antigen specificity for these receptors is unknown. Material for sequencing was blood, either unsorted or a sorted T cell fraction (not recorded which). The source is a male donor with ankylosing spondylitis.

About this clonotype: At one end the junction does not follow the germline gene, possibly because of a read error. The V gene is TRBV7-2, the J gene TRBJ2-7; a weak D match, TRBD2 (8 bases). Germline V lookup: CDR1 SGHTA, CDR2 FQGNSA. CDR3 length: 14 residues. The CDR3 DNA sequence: TGTGCCAGCAGCCCGGAGGGGGCGGGAGGTCATGGGTTCTTC. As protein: CASSPEGAGGHGFF. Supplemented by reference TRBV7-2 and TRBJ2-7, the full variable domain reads GAGVSQSPSNKVTEKGKDVELRCDPISGHTALYWYRQSLGQGLEFLIYFQGNSAPDKSGLPSDRFSAERTGGSVSTLTIQRTQQEDSAVYLCASSPEGAGGHGFFGPGTRLTVT.

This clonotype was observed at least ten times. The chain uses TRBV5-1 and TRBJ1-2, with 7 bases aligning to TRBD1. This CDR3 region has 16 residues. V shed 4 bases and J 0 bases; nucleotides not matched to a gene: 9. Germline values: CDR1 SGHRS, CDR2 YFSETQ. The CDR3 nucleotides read TGCGCCAGCAGCCGTGGACAGGACAGGTCTAACTATGGCTACACCTTC. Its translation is CASSRGQDRSNYGYTF.

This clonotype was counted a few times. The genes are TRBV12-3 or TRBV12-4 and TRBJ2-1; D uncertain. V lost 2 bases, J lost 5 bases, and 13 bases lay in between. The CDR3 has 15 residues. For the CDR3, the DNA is TGTGCCAGCAGTTTAAGGTCCGTGAGAGACAATGAGCAGTTCTTC. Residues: CASSLRSVRDNEQFF.

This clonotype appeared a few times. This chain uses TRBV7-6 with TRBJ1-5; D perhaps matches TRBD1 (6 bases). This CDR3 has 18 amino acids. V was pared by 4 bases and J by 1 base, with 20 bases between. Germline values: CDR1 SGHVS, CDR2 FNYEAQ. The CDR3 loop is CASSSGRLGQSSNQPQHF. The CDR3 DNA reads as TGTGCCAGCAGCTCCGGGAGACTCGGACAGTCGAGCAATCAGCCCCAGCATTTT. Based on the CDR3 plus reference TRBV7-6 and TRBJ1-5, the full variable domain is GAGVSQSPRYKVTKRGQDVALRCDPISGHVSLYWYRQALGQGPEFLTYFNYEAQQDKSGLPNDRFSAERPEGSISTLTIQRTEQRDSAMYRCASSSGRLGQSSNQPQHFGDGTRLSIL.

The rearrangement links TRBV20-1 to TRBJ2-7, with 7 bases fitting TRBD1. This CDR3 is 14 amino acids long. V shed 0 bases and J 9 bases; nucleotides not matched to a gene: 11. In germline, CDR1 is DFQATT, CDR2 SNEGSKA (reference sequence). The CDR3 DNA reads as TGCAGTGCTAGAGACGCTGCTGGGACAGACTTGCAGTACTTC. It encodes CSARDAAGTDLQYF.

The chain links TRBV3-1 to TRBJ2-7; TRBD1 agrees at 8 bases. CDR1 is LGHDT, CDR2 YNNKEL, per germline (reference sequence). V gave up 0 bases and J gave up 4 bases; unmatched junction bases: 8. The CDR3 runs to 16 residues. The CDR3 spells CASSQDYRGTLYEQYF. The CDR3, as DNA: TGTGCCAGCAGCCAAGACTACAGGGGGACGTTGTACGAGCAGTACTTC.

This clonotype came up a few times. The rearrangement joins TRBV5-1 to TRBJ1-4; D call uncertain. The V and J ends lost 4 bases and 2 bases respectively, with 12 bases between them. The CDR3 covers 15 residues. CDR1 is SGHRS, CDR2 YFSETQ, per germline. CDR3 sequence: CASSQDPATNEKLFF. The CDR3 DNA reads TGCGCCAGCAGCCAAGATCCGGCGACTAATGAAAAACTGTTTTTT.

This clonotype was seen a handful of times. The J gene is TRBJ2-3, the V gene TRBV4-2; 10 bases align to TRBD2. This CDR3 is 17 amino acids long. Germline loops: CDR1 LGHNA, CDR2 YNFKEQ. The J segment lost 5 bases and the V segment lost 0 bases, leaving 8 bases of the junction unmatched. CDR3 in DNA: TGTGCCAGCAGCCAAGAGGCTAGCGGGAGTTTAGGAGATACGCAGTATTTT. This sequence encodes CASSQEASGSLGDTQYF.

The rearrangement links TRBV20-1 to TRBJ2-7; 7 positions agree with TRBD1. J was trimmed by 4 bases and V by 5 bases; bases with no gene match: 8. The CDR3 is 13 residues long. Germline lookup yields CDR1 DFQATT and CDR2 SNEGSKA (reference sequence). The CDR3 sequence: CSAFRTGPYEQYF. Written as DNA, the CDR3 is TGCAGTGCTTTCCGGACAGGACCTTACGAGCAGTACTTC.

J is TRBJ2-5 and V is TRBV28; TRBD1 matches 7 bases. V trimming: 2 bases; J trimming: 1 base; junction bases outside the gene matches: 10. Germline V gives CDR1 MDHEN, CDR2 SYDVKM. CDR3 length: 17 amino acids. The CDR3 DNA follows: TGTGCCAGCAGTTTAGTGTCGGGACACAGGGGCCAAGAGACCCAGTACTTC. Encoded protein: CASSLVSGHRGQETQYF. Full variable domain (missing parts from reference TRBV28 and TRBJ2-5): DVKVTQSSRYLVKRTGEKVFLECVQDMDHENMFWYRQDPGLGLRLIYFSYDVKMKEKGDIPEGYSVSREKKERFSLILESASTNQTSMYLCASSLVSGHRGQETQYFGPGTRLLVL.

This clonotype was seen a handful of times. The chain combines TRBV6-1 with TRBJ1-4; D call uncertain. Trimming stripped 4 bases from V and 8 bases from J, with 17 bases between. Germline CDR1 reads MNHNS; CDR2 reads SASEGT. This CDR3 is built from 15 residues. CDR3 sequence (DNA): TGTGCCAGCAGTGCCGATTCGCCGAAGTGGGAAAAACTGTTTTTT. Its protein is CASSADSPKWEKLFF.

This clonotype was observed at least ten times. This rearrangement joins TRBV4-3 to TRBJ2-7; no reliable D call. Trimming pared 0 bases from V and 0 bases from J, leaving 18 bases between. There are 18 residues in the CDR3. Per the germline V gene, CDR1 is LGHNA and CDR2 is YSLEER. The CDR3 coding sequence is TGCGCCAGCAGCCAAGATGGGCCGGGCACCAAATACTCCTACGAGCAGTACTTC. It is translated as CASSQDGPGTKYSYEQYF.

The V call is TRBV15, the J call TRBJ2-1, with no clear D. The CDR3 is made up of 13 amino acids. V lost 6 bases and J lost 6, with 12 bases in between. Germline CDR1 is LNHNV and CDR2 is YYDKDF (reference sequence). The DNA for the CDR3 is TGTGCCACCAGTGACTTAAGGAGCAATGAGCAGTTCTTC. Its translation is CATSDLRSNEQFF.

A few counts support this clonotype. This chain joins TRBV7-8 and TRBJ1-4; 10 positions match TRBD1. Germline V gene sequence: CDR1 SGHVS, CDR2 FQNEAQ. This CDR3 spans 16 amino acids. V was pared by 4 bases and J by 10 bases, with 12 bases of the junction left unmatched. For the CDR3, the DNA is TGTGCCAGCAGCTCAGCGGGACAGGGGAGCCGGGGAAAACTGTTTTTT. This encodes CASSSAGQGSRGKLFF. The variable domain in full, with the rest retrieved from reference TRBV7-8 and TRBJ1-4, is GAGVSQSPRYKVAKRGQDVALRCDPISGHVSLFWYQQALGQGPEFLTYFQNEAQLDKSGLPSDRFFAERPEGSVSTLKIQRTQQEDSAVYLCASSSAGQGSRGKLFFGSGTQLSVL.

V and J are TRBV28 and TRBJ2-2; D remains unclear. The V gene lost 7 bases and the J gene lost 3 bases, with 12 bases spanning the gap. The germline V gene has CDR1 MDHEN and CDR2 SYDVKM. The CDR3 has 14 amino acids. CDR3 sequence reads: CASITQGYTGELFF. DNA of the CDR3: TGTGCCAGCATTACTCAAGGGTACACCGGGGAGCTGTTTTTT.

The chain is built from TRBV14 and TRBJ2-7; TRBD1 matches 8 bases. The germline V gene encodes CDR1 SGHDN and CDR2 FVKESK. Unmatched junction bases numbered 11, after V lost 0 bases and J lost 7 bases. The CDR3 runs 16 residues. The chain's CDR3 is CASSQDDGTGRGEQYF. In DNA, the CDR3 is TGTGCCAGCAGCCAAGATGACGGGACAGGACGGGGTGAGCAGTACTTC.

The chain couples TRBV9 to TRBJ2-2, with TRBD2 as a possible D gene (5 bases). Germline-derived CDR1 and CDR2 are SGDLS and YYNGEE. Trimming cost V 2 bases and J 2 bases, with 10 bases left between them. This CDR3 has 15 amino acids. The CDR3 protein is CASSVDRENTGELFF. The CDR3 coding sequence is TGTGCCAGCAGCGTCGATCGGGAAAACACCGGGGAGCTGTTTTTT.

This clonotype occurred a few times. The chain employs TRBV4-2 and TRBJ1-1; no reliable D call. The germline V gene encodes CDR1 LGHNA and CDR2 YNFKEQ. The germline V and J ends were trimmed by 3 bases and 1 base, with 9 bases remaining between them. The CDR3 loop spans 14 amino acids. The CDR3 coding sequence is TGTGCCAGCAGCCACACGACGGAGAACACTGAAGCTTTCTTT. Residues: CASSHTTENTEAFF.

CDR3 sequence reads: CASSFQGVEYEQYF. DNA for the CDR3: TGTGCCAGCAGTTTCCAAGGGGTGGAGTACGAGCAGTACTTC. V and J are TRBV27 and TRBJ2-7, with TRBD1 as a possible D gene (5 bases). The CDR3 runs 14 residues. With 3 bases removed from V and 4 bases from J, the gap between germline ends came to 13 bases. Germline CDR1 is MNHEY and CDR2 is SMNVEV (reference sequence).

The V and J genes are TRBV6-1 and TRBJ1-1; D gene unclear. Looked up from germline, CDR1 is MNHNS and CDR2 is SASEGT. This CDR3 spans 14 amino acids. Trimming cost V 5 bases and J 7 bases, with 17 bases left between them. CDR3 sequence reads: CASSRTGNGVEAFF. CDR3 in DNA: TGTGCCAGCAGTAGGACCGGAAATGGGGTTGAAGCTTTCTTT.

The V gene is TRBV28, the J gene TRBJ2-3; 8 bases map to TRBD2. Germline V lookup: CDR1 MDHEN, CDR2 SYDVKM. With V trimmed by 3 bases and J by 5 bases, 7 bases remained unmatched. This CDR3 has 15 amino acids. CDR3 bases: TGTGCCAGCAGTTTGCGAGGACTAGCAGGAGATACGCAGTATTTT. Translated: CASSLRGLAGDTQYF.

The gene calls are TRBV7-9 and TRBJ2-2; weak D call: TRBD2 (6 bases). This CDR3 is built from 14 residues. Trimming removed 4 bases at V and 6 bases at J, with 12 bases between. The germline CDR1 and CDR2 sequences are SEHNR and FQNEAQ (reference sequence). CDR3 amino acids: CASSSTWGAGELFF. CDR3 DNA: TGTGCCAGCAGCTCGACATGGGGGGCCGGGGAGCTGTTTTTT. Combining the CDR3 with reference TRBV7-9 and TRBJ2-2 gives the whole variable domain DTGVSQNPRHKITKRGQNVTFRCDPISEHNRLYWYRQTLGQGPEFLTYFQNEAQLEKSRLLSDRFSAERPKGSFSTLEIQRTEQGDSAMYLCASSSTWGAGELFFGEGSRLTVL.

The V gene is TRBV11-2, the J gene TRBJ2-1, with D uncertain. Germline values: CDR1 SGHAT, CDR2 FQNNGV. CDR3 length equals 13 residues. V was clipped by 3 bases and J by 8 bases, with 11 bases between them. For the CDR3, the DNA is TGTGCCAGCAGCTTGGGCGCATACGATGAGCAGTTCTTC. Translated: CASSLGAYDEQFF. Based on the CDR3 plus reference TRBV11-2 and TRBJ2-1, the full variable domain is EAGVAQSPRYKIIEKRQSVAFWCNPISGHATLYWYQQILGQGPKLLIQFQNNGVVDDSQLPKDRFSAERLKGVDSTLKIQPAKLEDSAVYLCASSLGAYDEQFFGPGTRLTVL.

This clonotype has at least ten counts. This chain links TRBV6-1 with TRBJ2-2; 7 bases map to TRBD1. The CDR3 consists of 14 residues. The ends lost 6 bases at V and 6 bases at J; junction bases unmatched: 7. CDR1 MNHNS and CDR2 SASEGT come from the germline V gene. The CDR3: CASRTGRVPGELFF. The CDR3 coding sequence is TGTGCCAGCAGGACAGGGCGGGTTCCCGGGGAGCTGTTTTTT.

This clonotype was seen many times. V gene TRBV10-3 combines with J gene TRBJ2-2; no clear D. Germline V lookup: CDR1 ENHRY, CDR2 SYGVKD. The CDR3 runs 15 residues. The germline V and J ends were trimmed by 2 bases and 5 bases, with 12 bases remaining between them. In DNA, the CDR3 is TGTGCCATCAGTGAGGGTTCAGGCCCGACCGGGGAGCTGTTTTTT. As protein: CAISEGSGPTGELFF.

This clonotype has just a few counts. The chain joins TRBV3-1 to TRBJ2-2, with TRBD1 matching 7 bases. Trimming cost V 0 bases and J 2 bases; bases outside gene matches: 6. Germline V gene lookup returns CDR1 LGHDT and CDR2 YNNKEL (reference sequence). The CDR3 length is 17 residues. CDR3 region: CASSQDKRGLNTGELFF. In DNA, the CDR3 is TGTGCCAGCAGCCAAGATAAGAGGGGGCTTAACACCGGGGAGCTGTTTTTT.